The clone carrying this T cell receptor beta chain has a count of ten or more. This record comes from a study of T cells after yellow fever vaccination. The CDR3 is made up of 13 amino acids. V lost 1 base and J lost 7, with 10 bases in between. TCRdb reprocessed the 5' RACE reads with MiXCR, giving one entry per CDR3 protein. The repertoire includes some 320,000 distinct CDR3 sequences, around 10% of them detected once, and about 3.5% sits in the top ten. Sequenced material: CD4+ T cells sorted from PBMCs, taken 45 days after the yellow fever booster vaccination. This chain joins TRBV12-3 or TRBV12-4 and TRBJ1-1; the D gene is possibly TRBD1 (6 bases). This sequence originates from a man aged 18 to 30 who received the YFV17D yellow fever vaccine. CDR3 in amino acids: CASSLGGALEAFF. The CDR3 DNA is TGTGCCAGCAGTTTAGGGGGGGCCCTTGAAGCTTTCTTT.